A single sample is the source of the 10 T cell receptor beta chains below, sequenced in a study of tumor-infiltrating lymphocytes in primary liver carcinoma (dated by TCRdb to about 2017). The data were produced on an Illumina HiSeq 2500. Using a constant-region primer and ProtoScript II reverse transcriptase, TCRbeta-specific cDNA was reverse-transcribed from around 520 ng total RNA. TCRbeta libraries were built with three nested multiplex PCR rounds, a slightly modified ARM-PCR procedure. Each of the first two PCR rounds ran for about 10 cycles using multiplex TRBV1-TRBV30 forward primers together with a Cbeta reverse primer. TCRdb handled the public reads itself, with Q25 trimming in fastp and clone calling in MiXCR, and kept productive beta chains. One record per CDR3 amino acid sequence lists the most common genes and DNA. This sample lists 300,000 to 400,000 distinct CDR3 sequences; approximately 64% were detected once. Clones ranked in the top ten supply 5.5% to 7% of the sample.

Blood RNA was extracted from unsorted whole blood with TRIzol reagent; germline DNA came from the DNeasy Blood & Tissue kit. Specimen: peripheral blood. The receptor source for this set is a man aged 35-49 years with primary liver carcinoma and hepatitis B virus infection.

A word on this clonotype: A much more abundant neighbour one base away suggests this may be a read error. The chain carries TRBV6-5 and TRBJ2-1; 9 bases are a match to TRBD2. CDR1 is MNHEY, CDR2 SVGAGI, per germline. The CDR3 has 13 amino acids. CDR3 protein: CASSLGTSNEEFF. In nucleotides, the CDR3 is TGTGCCAGCAGCCTCGGGACTAGCAATGAGGAGTTCTTC.

On this clonotype itself: A much larger clone lies one base from this, so it may be a read error. It is likely a read error, because the conserved phenylalanine at the end of the CDR3 is missing. J is TRBJ2-7 and V is TRBV6-1; D is unclear. Germline V gene sequence: CDR1 MNHNS, CDR2 SASEGT. The CDR3 extends over 10 amino acids. V was trimmed by 7 bases and J by 7 bases, leaving 8 bases between them. CDR3 coding DNA: TGTGCCAGCAACGTGGGGGAGCAGTACTTG. This sequence encodes CASNVGEQYL.

The rearrangement joins TRBV5-6 to TRBJ2-5; perhaps TRBD2 as D (6 bases). Looked up from germline, CDR1 is SGHDT and CDR2 is YYEEEE. V lost 4 bases, J lost 1 base, and 14 bases lay in between. The CDR3 is 15 residues long. The CDR3 sequence: CASSQGLGTQETQYF. The CDR3 nucleotides are TGTGCCAGCAGCCAGGGACTGGGGACCCAAGAGACCCAGTACTTC.

A note on this clonotype: Given a much more abundant clone one base away, this may be a read error. The chain is built from TRBV6-2 or TRBV6-3 and TRBJ1-1; tentative D call: TRBD1 (5 bases). The CDR3 is 15 residues long. CDR1 is MNHEY, CDR2 SVGEGT, per germline. This CDR3 reads CDSSYGGLPFTEAFF. CDR3 DNA sequence: TGTGACAGCAGTTACGGGGGACTCCCCTTCACTGAAGCTTTCTTT.

A note on this clonotype: A read error may explain this, as a much larger clone is one base away. This chain joins TRBV4-3 and TRBJ2-7, with 11 nucleotides matching TRBD2. Germline trimming cut 4 bases from V and 3 bases from J; bases unmatched to any gene: 8. The CDR3 totals 16 residues. Germline V gene lookup returns CDR1 LGHNA and CDR2 YSLEER. The CDR3 DNA is TGCGCCAGCAGCCGCCAGGCTAGCGGGAGGAACTACGAGCAGTACTTC. This gives the protein CASSRQASGRNYEQYF.

The rearrangement links TRBV28 to TRBJ1-5; no clear D gene. CDR3 size: 13 residues. Trimming took off 1 base at V and 7 bases at J, with 8 bases between the two ends. The germline V gene encodes CDR1 MDHEN and CDR2 SYDVKM. CDR3 amino acids: CASSLSGRQPQHF. The CDR3 DNA reads TGTGCCAGCAGTTTATCCGGGAGGCAGCCCCAGCATTTT.

Of note for this clonotype: A much larger clone sits a single nucleotide away, making a read error possible. The chain recombines TRBV10-1 with TRBJ2-1; D is undetermined. V lost 9 bases to trimming and J lost 5 bases, with 20 bases between them. CDR3 size: 15 residues. Looked up from germline, CDR1 is WNHNN and CDR2 is SYGVQD (reference sequence). The DNA for the CDR3 is TGCGCCAGAATGGCCCCCGAACAGCTTGACAATGAGCAGTTCTTC. This translates into CARMAPEQLDNEQFF.

The chain couples TRBV12-3 or TRBV12-4 to TRBJ2-7; TRBD1 is a possible D gene (6 bases). CDR3 length equals 15 residues. The germline V and J ends were trimmed by 6 bases and 3 bases, with 18 bases remaining between them. CDR3: CASRHRAGYLYEQYF. CDR3 in DNA: TGTGCCAGCAGACACAGGGCAGGGTACCTCTACGAGCAGTACTTC.

The chain is built from TRBV11-2 and TRBJ2-7; TRBD2 matches at 8 bases. CDR1 is SGHAT, CDR2 FQNNGV, per germline. This CDR3 region has 14 residues. V trimming: 11 bases; J trimming: 4 bases; junction bases outside the gene matches: 13. The CDR3 protein is CAGDEREFSYEQYF. As DNA, the CDR3 is TGTGCCGGGGATGAGCGGGAGTTTTCGTACGAGCAGTACTTC.

A word on this clonotype: Possible read error: a much larger clone is one base away. This chain connects TRBV6-5 to TRBJ2-5; 9 bases fit TRBD2. Germline-derived CDR1 and CDR2 are MNHEY and SVGAGI. The CDR3 covers 18 residues. V was pared by 4 bases and J by 5 bases, with 17 bases of the junction left unmatched. For the CDR3, the DNA is TGTGCCAGCAGTTGGAGGGCTAGCGGGAAGAGGTCGGCGGAGACCCAGTACTTC. Its protein product is CASSWRASGKRSAETQYF.